This T cell receptor (beta chain) was identified in a study of identical twins. The study's findings and limits: Invariant cells of the MAIT and iNKT types might have partly distorted the zero-insertion analyses.

This clonotype was seen a few times. Its matching antigen is unknown. The cDNA had a unique molecular identifier and a template-switch universal primer site. One entry per CDR3 protein results from TCRdb running MiXCR on the 5' RACE reads. The table has 420,000 or so distinct CDR3 sequences, around 20% seen once. The CDR3 extends over 15 amino acids. Germline CDR1 is DFQATT and CDR2 is SNEGSKA (reference sequence). The genes are TRBV20-1 and TRBJ2-3; 12 bases line up with TRBD1. This receptor was obtained from a man in his forties or fifties in good health. Sequencing was performed on naive T cells sorted from blood. CDR3 residues: CSLGQGAVGTDTQYF. DNA of the CDR3: TGCAGCCTGGGACAGGGGGCCGTTGGCACAGATACGCAGTATTTT.